This T cell receptor beta chain was documented in a study of shared clonotypes between healthy human individuals (dated by TCRdb to 2019 to 2021). Regarding the study in general: A few men and a couple of women, aged 18 to 49 years, made up the cohort. For each donor, CD4 naive and CD4 memory were each run on three plates, CD8 naive on two plates, and CD8 memory on one plate. Blood TCR repertoires of roughly five healthy adults were deeply sequenced to estimate repertoire size and the extent of clonotype sharing between individuals. To increase sequencing depth and limit assay-specific biases, TCR repertoire library preparation and sequencing were carried out by different laboratories using diverse techniques. Per donor, leukapheresis produced somewhere between about 0.8 and 9 billion PBMCs.

A remark on this clone: Which antigen it targets is not known. No per-base quality is available; no much larger clone lies one base away.

CD8 naive samples consisted of CD45RO-negative cells that were positively selected for CCR7, yielding a CD45RA+CCR7+ population without TemRA cells. Donors were healthy HIV-negative adults with no recently reported acute infections or vaccinations. Every donor was a Caucasian adult residing in Nashville, Tennessee, USA. Blood was obtained by leukapheresis, after which PBMCs were separated by Ficoll-Histopaque density gradient centrifugation and cryopreserved in liquid nitrogen vapor phase. Purity and quantity of every magnetically sorted T cell population were checked by analytical flow cytometry. Genomic DNA was isolated from every sorted fraction and measured by UV absorbance on a Nanodrop 2000c. Study-level results and caveats: Compared with non-shared clonotypes, clonotypes shared by all four sorted-subset donors had higher generation probabilities. The small number of donors limited the genetic and exposure-history diversity represented. Estimated clonotype richness was generally larger for naive than for memory subsets. Incomplete sequencing was indicated by rarefaction of sorted-subset datasets, despite the large sequencing depth. Across a handful of donors, 5% to 6% of naive CD4, approximately 3.6% of naive CD8, 2% to 2.5% of memory CD4, and roughly 0.41% of memory CD8 clonotypes were shared. Pairwise subsampling led to the expectation that sequencing depth would affect the degree of clonotype sharing among donors. Sampling was limited to blood, and TCR repertoires in tissue likely differ from TCR repertoires in blood.

Using the deep immunoSEQ assay, TCR CDR3 regions were amplified from genomic DNA by multiplex PCR. For each cell subset, the extracted genomic DNA was distributed evenly across all wells of several immunoSEQ 96-well plates, and each plate served as one replicate. Each replicate PCR for sorted subsets received about 0.2 ug genomic DNA, equal to roughly 30,000 T cell genomes. The purified libraries were quantified using a Qubit 3.0 fluorometer, sized with a Bioanalyzer 2100, and then quantified again using the KAPA Library Quantification kit. Every immunoSEQ 96-well plate was sequenced on a dedicated single-read 150-cycle Illumina NextSeq 550 flow cell. As for how the authors treated the data: Because the immunoSEQ output included only junctional sequences and no quality scores, the filtering could not be the same as the filtering used for full-length reads. Sequences were annotated with PyIR, a Python wrapper for IgBLAST v1.9, and V/J genes and CDR3 were assigned using IMGT germline references. Reads with weak V/J assignments (E-value above 1e-6), missing CDR3, stop codons, out-of-frame junctions, or ambiguous translated residues were removed. A V3J clonotype was defined by an identical inferred V gene, J gene, and CDR3 amino acid sequence. To compute the percentage overlap between repertoires, the number of shared unique clonotypes was divided by the size of the smaller repertoire. RTK rarefaction, the Chao1 estimator, and Recon v2.1 estimates of unobserved clonotypes were used to assess repertoire richness. Generation probabilities were computed with OLGA for all TCRbeta clonotypes obtained by the gDNA method from four donors. TCRdb retrieved this table from immuneACCESS and kept in-frame rearrangements only. Not all clones are present; in checked studies, unresolved V genes account for under half, and no reason is known for the remainder. D and trimming come from the DNA, and the V and J calls and clone size come from that table. Across this sample there are a few million clones, with 90% to 95% seen only once. Together, the top ten hold approximately 1.7% of the sample.

The germline V gene encodes CDR1 MDHEN and CDR2 SYDVKM. Between the V and J ends, shortened by 6 bases and 7 bases respectively, the junction contains 10 bases. The CDR3 measures 12 amino acids from cysteine to phenylalanine. Only CDR3 DNA is held: 36 bases, read in frame from base 1. Recombination joined TRBV28 with TRBJ2-1; a tentative D call is TRBD2 (5 bases match). This TCR was sampled from a man younger than 35 in good health. Some clones in this sample may be carry-over from other donors' samples. The specimen sequenced was naive CD8+ T cells from PBMCs. The cell subset or site label here, explained by the study, means: CD45RA+CCR7+. The DNA sequence reads TGTGCCAGCAGCCCCGGGGTTAATGAGCAGTTCTTC. Protein translation: CASSPGVNEQFF.